The 8 T cell receptor beta chains below all came from one sample that was sequenced in a study of cytomegalovirus exposure and HLA in healthy donors. PCR amplification relied on 60 Vbeta primers (plus 13 Jbeta primers). The method was immunoSEQ multiplex PCR; TCRdb's version includes in-frame clones alone and lacks a portion of them. Of about 200,000 clones listed, approximately 83% are singletons. Sequenced input: PBMCs. These receptors were collected from a boy between 2 and 10 years old in good health and CMV-seronegative.

The V call is TRBV10-3, the J call TRBJ1-5; D possibly corresponds to TRBD1 (5 bases). V was trimmed by 2 bases and J by 7 bases, leaving 12 bases between them. Germline V lookup: CDR1 ENHRY, CDR2 SYGVKD. This CDR3 has 14 amino acids. The DNA of the CDR3 is TGTGCCATCAGTGAGGGGGCCTCGGCCCAGCCCCAGCATTTT. This sequence encodes CAISEGASAQPQHF.

The chain carries TRBV7-2 and TRBJ2-1; tentatively, D is TRBD1 (6 bases). The CDR3 loop spans 15 amino acids. Per germline, CDR1 SGHTA and CDR2 FQGNSA. Trimming shortened V by 8 bases and J by 4 bases, and 18 bases separated the two germline ends. Here the CDR3 reads CASAPGGTIYNEQFF. The CDR3 DNA is TGTGCCAGCGCCCCGGGTGGGACAATTTACAATGAGCAGTTCTTC.

The CDR3 is CASRSQAMNTEAFF. DNA of the CDR3: TGTGCCAGCAGGTCCCAGGCTATGAACACTGAAGCTTTCTTT. The gene calls are TRBV5-4 and TRBJ1-1; the D is unclear. The V end was cut by 5 bases, the J end by 0 bases, with 11 bases between. CDR3 length: 14 residues. Germline lookup yields CDR1 SGHNT and CDR2 YYREEE (reference sequence).

CDR3 protein: CASTAQRGTGELFF. CDR3 in DNA: TGTGCCAGCACCGCCCAACGCGGGACCGGGGAGCTGTTTTTT. The chain couples TRBV2 to TRBJ2-2, with a possible D match to TRBD2 (5 bases). CDR1 and CDR2 (germline): SNHLY, FYNNEI. V shed 7 bases and J shed 5 bases, with 14 bases lying between them. The CDR3 extends over 14 amino acids.

A single count supports this clone. V is TRBV11-2 and J is TRBJ2-1, with a possible D match to TRBD1 (5 bases). This CDR3 is built from 14 residues. The V gene's germline CDR1 is SGHAT and CDR2 FQNNGV. V dropped 4 bases and J dropped 11 bases, with 18 bases sitting between them. CDR3: CASSSPKGLLQQFF. For the CDR3, the DNA is TGTGCCAGCAGCTCCCCGAAGGGGCTACTGCAGCAGTTCTTC.

The chain has TRBV30 and TRBJ1-1; D is undetermined. The V gene lost 3 bases and the J gene lost 0 bases, with 14 bases spanning the gap. Looked up from germline, CDR1 is GTSNPN and CDR2 is SVGIG (reference sequence). The CDR3 is 15 amino acids. CDR3 DNA: TGTGCCTGGAGGGGGTGGGAGGGAGTGAACACTGAAGCTTTCTTT. It specifies CAWRGWEGVNTEAFF.

On this clone: Other DNA variants within this sample encode the same CDR3. The chain links TRBV5-4 to TRBJ1-4; tentative D call: TRBD1 (6 bases). V was trimmed by 4 bases and J by 6 bases, leaving 13 bases between them. Germline CDR1 and CDR2: SGHNT and YYREEE (reference sequence). This CDR3 region has 14 residues. The CDR3 nucleotides read TGTGCCAGCAGCGGGCCAGGGGCTGATGAAAAACTGTTTTTT. Translated, it gives CASSGPGADEKLFF.

As for this clone: The junction departs from germline at one end; a sequencing error may be responsible. The V call is TRBV29-1, the J call TRBJ1-2; 8 nucleotides line up with TRBD1. This CDR3 spans 15 amino acids. CDR1 is SQVTM and CDR2 is ANQGSEA in the germline V gene. The CDR3 nucleotides are TGCAGCGTTCCCTTACGAGCGACAGGGGATTATGCCTACACCTTC. Protein product: CSVPLRATGDYAYTF.